These 11 T cell receptor beta chains share one sample of origin, sequenced in a study of cytomegalovirus exposure and HLA in healthy donors. The PCR used 60 Vbeta and 13 Jbeta primers. This table comes from immunoSEQ multiplex PCR, and its TCRdb copy is limited to in-frame clones, with some not included. The sample has about 92,000 clones; approximately 71% are singletons. The sequencing sample was made of PBMCs. The receptors come from a man aged 50 or older in good health and CMV-seronegative.

The chain couples TRBV14 to TRBJ2-7, with TRBD2 matching 9 bases. V trimming: 6 bases; J trimming: 3 bases; junction bases outside the gene matches: 9. The CDR3 consists of 15 residues. Germline V lookup: CDR1 SGHDN, CDR2 FVKESK. CDR3 DNA sequence: TGTGCCAGCAGTCGACTCCGACTAGCGGTCTACGAGCAGTACGTC. It is translated as CASSRLRLAVYEQYV.

This chain joins TRBV4-3 and TRBJ1-4, with 7 bases lining up with TRBD1. The germline CDR1 and CDR2 sequences are LGHNA and YSLEER. Trimming removed 5 bases from V and 4 bases from J; junction bases left unmatched: 10. The CDR3 covers 16 residues. CDR3 amino acids: CASSSQGDSNNEKLFF. CDR3 in DNA: TGCGCCAGCAGCTCGCAGGGGGACAGCAATAATGAAAAACTGTTTTTT.

The chain carries TRBV30 and TRBJ2-3, with D possibly being TRBD1 (6 bases). Between the trimmed V and J ends, which lost 1 base and 1 base, there was a span of 9 bases. This CDR3 has 14 amino acids. In germline, CDR1 is GTSNPN, CDR2 SVGIG (reference sequence). The CDR3 spells CAWSETGGTDTQYF. CDR3 in DNA: TGTGCCTGGAGTGAGACAGGCGGCACAGATACGCAGTATTTT.

The CDR3 sequence: CASSVGAGLTDTQYF. CDR3 bases: TGTGCCAGCAGCGTAGGGGCAGGGCTCACAGATACGCAGTATTTT. The V call is TRBV9, the J call TRBJ2-3, with D tentatively TRBD1 (5 bases). V was clipped by 0 bases and J by 2 bases, with 10 bases between them. Per germline, CDR1 SGDLS and CDR2 YYNGEE. The CDR3 totals 15 residues.

The chain links TRBV18 to TRBJ1-1; 7 bases are shared with TRBD1. Germline V gives CDR1 KGHSH, CDR2 LQKENI. Trimming at V came to 3 bases and at J to 6 bases, leaving 7 bases not matched to a gene. The CDR3 is made up of 14 amino acids. CDR3 region: CASSPRQGDAEAFF. The CDR3 nucleotides read TGTGCCAGCTCACCGAGACAGGGAGACGCTGAAGCTTTCTTT.

This clone was found a few times. This sequence joins TRBV27 and TRBJ1-3; TRBD1 is a possible D gene (6 bases). V was pared by 6 bases and J by 0 bases, with 18 bases between. The CDR3 spans 17 residues. Looked up from germline, CDR1 is MNHEY and CDR2 is SMNVEV (reference sequence). CDR3 loop: CASSPNRDGYSGNTIYF. CDR3 bases: TGTGCCAGCAGCCCCAACAGGGATGGGTACTCTGGAAACACCATATATTTT.

The rearrangement uses TRBV30 and TRBJ2-7, with D tentatively TRBD2 (5 bases). The V and J ends lost 2 bases and 7 bases respectively, with 9 bases between them. Germline CDR1 GTSNPN, CDR2 SVGIG (reference sequence). The CDR3 totals 11 residues. The CDR3 protein is CAWSTGGEQYF. DNA for the CDR3: TGTGCCTGGAGTACCGGCGGGGAGCAGTACTTC.

This chain uses TRBV30 with TRBJ1-1; 7 bases are shared with TRBD1. V lost 2 bases, J lost 5 bases, and 14 bases stayed unmatched. Germline V CDR1 and CDR2: GTSNPN, SVGIG (reference sequence). The CDR3 sequence is 16 residues long. The CDR3 sequence: CAWSPFPDRVGTEAFF. The CDR3 DNA reads TGTGCCTGGAGTCCTTTCCCTGACAGGGTTGGGACTGAAGCTTTCTTT.

V and J are TRBV1 and TRBJ1-3. TRBV1 is a pseudogene segment. CDR3 size: 19 residues. The CDR3 nucleotides read TGCACCAGCAGCAAGAGGAGGCTAATACTACGCCGTTTTGGAAACACCATATATTTT. Encoded protein: CTSSKRRLILRRFGNTIYF.

This clone was found a few times. The chain employs TRBV19 and TRBJ2-3, with D tentatively TRBD2 (8 bases). The germline V and J ends were trimmed by 5 bases and 5 bases, with 20 bases remaining between them. Germline assignment: CDR1 LNHDA and CDR2 SQIVND (reference sequence). There are 16 residues in the CDR3. The DNA for the CDR3 is TGTGCCAGTAGTCCCAAGACAGGGCTAGCGGGAGATACGCAGTATTTT. It translates to CASSPKTGLAGDTQYF.

The count of this clone is one. This CDR3 reads CASSPQGIYGYTF. As DNA, the CDR3 is TGTGCCAGCAGCCCTCAGGGTATCTATGGCTACACCTTC. This chain uses TRBV7-9 with TRBJ1-2; tentative D call: TRBD1 (5 bases). Trimming removed 5 bases from V and 4 bases from J, with 11 bases in between. This CDR3 region has 13 residues. Germline V gene lookup returns CDR1 SEHNR and CDR2 FQNEAQ (reference sequence).